What follows describes a single TCR beta chain. Its antigen is not identified. CDR1 is LNHNV and CDR2 is YYDKDF in the germline V gene (reference sequence). This CDR3 contains 18 residues. J was trimmed by 6 bases and V by 0 bases; bases with no gene match: 10. The repertoire was sequenced with immunoSEQ multiplex PCR; TCRdb's copy has only in-frame clones and lacks some. This sample has about 160,000 clones, with just under 90% found just once. The data originate from a study of cytomegalovirus exposure and HLA in healthy donors. Findings and limits, study-wide: Many donors carried some public TCRs, although rarity characterized most TCR sequences. Diagnosis of cytomegalovirus status made by the classifier reportedly showed high specificity and sensitivity. TCR beta chains numbering 150 to 200 were designated cytomegalovirus-associated. Subsequent analysis of the approximately 130 validation repertoires found a tendency for first-cohort TCR clusters to co-occur.

This receptor was identified in a woman under 30 in good health and CMV-seropositive. The chain couples TRBV15 to TRBJ2-2; TRBD2 matches at 10 bases. What was sequenced was PBMCs. CDR3 region: CATSREPSGRRFAGELFF. In DNA, the CDR3 is TGTGCCACCAGCAGAGAGCCTAGCGGGAGACGGTTCGCCGGGGAGCTGTTTTTT.